The T cell receptor beta chain described here comes from a study of T cells after yellow fever vaccination. CDR3 length: 15 residues. Looked up from germline, CDR1 is SGHRS and CDR2 is YFSETQ. V gave up 4 bases and J gave up 3 bases, with 17 bases separating them. Overall study findings and caveats: There was a small share of clonotypes that showed up in both the CD4 and CD8 compartments.

For this clonotype: Its antigen is not known.

They built TCR cDNA with 5'RACE template switching, a step that put in a universal primer site and UMIs. TCRdb redid the calling of the 5' RACE reads with MiXCR, one entry per CDR3 protein. The data contain hundreds of thousands of distinct CDR3 sequences, approximately 15% of them singletons. Source: PBMCs, taken on the day of the yellow fever booster vaccination. The gene calls are TRBV5-1 and TRBJ2-7, with a possible D match to TRBD2 (5 bases). The TCR sequence derives from a man aged 30-40 years who received the YFV17D yellow fever vaccine. The CDR3 DNA sequence: TGCGCCAGCAGCCCCGGCCGGCCAGCGGACTACGAGCAGTACTTC. This translates into CASSPGRPADYEQYF.